Following are 18 T cell receptor beta chains from one sample sequenced in a study of OX40 agonist ivuxolimab in advanced cancers. Repertoires were generated with immunoSEQ multiplex PCR, while TCRdb's copy carries only in-frame clones and drops some. The sample includes under 150,000 clones, 93% of them seen just once. Sequenced material: CD4+ or CD8+ T cells sorted from blood, taken in a trial of the OX40 agonist ivuxolimab. The source of these receptors is an adult with an advanced solid tumor such as melanoma, head and neck, liver or kidney cancer.

The chain employs TRBV14 and TRBJ2-5; TRBD1 or TRBD2 may be the D gene (5 bases each). In germline, CDR1 is SGHDN, CDR2 FVKESK. The CDR3 length is 15 residues. The germline V and J ends were trimmed by 0 bases and 5 bases, with 13 bases remaining between them. This chain's CDR3 is CASSQDRGLMETQYF. CDR3 sequence (DNA): TGTGCCAGCAGCCAAGATCGGGGCTTGATGGAGACCCAGTACTTC.

The chain recombines TRBV7-3 with TRBJ2-1; D is ambiguous. The germline V gene encodes CDR1 SGHTA and CDR2 FQGTGA. Trimming took 2 bases from V and 2 from J, leaving 10 bases between them. The CDR3 runs 15 residues. CDR3 sequence (DNA): TGTGCCAGCAGCTTAGGCGCACCTCCCTACAATGAGCAGTTCTTC. Its protein product is CASSLGAPPYNEQFF.

The V gene is TRBV28, the J gene TRBJ2-5, with 14 positions matching TRBD2. This CDR3 comprises 15 residues. Germline V CDR1 and CDR2: MDHEN, SYDVKM. V dropped 6 bases and J dropped 5; count of bases not matched to a gene: 5. In nucleotides, the CDR3 is TGTGCCAGCAGGAAGGGACTAGCGGGAGACGAGACCCAGTACTTC. Its translation: CASRKGLAGDETQYF.

The rearrangement links TRBV18 to TRBJ2-5; 8 bases match TRBD2. The CDR3 consists of 14 residues. J gave up 2 bases and V 8 bases, and 7 bases lay outside the gene matches. Germline CDR1 and CDR2: KGHSH and LQKENI. CDR3 in amino acids: CASTLTSGQETQYF. For the CDR3, the DNA is TGTGCCAGCACCCTTACTAGCGGACAAGAGACCCAGTACTTC.

As regards this clone: Sequence at one end of the junction differs from germline and may be a read error. The CDR3 nucleotides are TGCGCCAGCAGCTTCGGGCAGGGCGGCGGCTACGCCTTC. It encodes CASSFGQGGGYAF. This chain joins TRBV5-1 and TRBJ1-2; tentative D call: TRBD1 (5 bases). Germline V gene sequence: CDR1 SGHRS, CDR2 YFSETQ. The CDR3 is made up of 13 amino acids.

The chain joins TRBV7-2 to TRBJ2-3, with 9 bases fitting TRBD2. The trim removed 4 bases at V and 2 bases at J, leaving 4 bases unmatched. The CDR3 is made up of 15 amino acids. CDR1 SGHTA and CDR2 FQGNSA come from the germline V gene. The CDR3 loop is CASSSPSGITDTQYF. CDR3 sequence (DNA): TGTGCCAGCAGCTCACCTAGCGGGATCACAGATACGCAGTATTTT.

The chain links TRBV6-5 to TRBJ1-2; the D is unclear. The CDR3 length is 13 residues. Germline V gene sequence: CDR1 MNHEY, CDR2 SVGAGI. V was clipped by 6 bases and J by 8 bases, with 16 bases between them. This chain's CDR3 is CASSLGIRLGYTF. The CDR3 DNA is TGTGCCAGCAGCCTCGGGATCCGGCTGGGCTACACCTTC.

Concerning this clone: Other DNA sequences in the sample encode the same CDR3. The chain uses TRBV18 and TRBJ2-5; 7 nucleotides align to TRBD2. The CDR3 runs to 12 residues. Germline CDR1 is KGHSH and CDR2 is LQKENI. The ends lost 3 bases at V and 5 bases at J; junction bases unmatched: 0. CDR3 DNA: TGTGCCAGCTCACCGCGGGGGGAGACCCAGTACTTC. This translates into CASSPRGETQYF. The full variable domain, rest sourced from reference TRBV18 and TRBJ2-5, is NAGVMQNPRHLVRRRGQEARLRCSPMKGHSHVYWYRQLPEEGLKFMVYLQKENIIDESGMPKERFSAEFPKEGPSILRIQQVVRGDSAAYFCASSPRGETQYFGPGTRLLVL.

About this clone: Other DNA variants within this sample encode the same CDR3. The chain is built from TRBV9 and TRBJ1-3; D is unclear. V lost 0 bases and J 0 bases, leaving 7 bases between the germline ends. Germline CDR1 is SGDLS and CDR2 is YYNGEE. This CDR3 contains 15 residues. CDR3 loop: CASSVAGSSGNTIYF. In DNA form, the CDR3 reads TGTGCCAGCAGCGTAGCTGGGAGCTCTGGAAACACCATATATTTT.

The chain uses TRBV6-7 and TRBJ1-2, with D unclear. TRBV6-7 is an open reading frame whose function is uncertain. V was pared by 9 bases and J by 0 bases, with 20 bases between. The CDR3 spans 16 residues. CDR3 bases: TGTGCCAGACAAAACCGGGCTGAATTCTCTAACTATGGCTACACCTTC. Translating gives CARQNRAEFSNYGYTF.

The V gene is TRBV30, the J gene TRBJ2-1; a possible D gene is TRBD2 (5 bases). This CDR3 has 12 residues. The germline V gene encodes CDR1 GTSNPN and CDR2 SVGIG (reference sequence). V was trimmed by 0 bases and J by 7 bases, leaving 7 bases between them. The chain's CDR3 is CAWSVRGNEQFF. Here the CDR3 DNA reads TGTGCCTGGAGTGTACGAGGGAATGAGCAGTTCTTC.

This rearrangement joins TRBV19 to TRBJ2-2; possibly TRBD2 for D (6 bases). Germline V lookup: CDR1 LNHDA, CDR2 SQIVND (reference sequence). V was clipped by 3 bases and J by 5 bases, with 7 bases between them. The CDR3 runs to 13 residues. The CDR3 here is CASSIGLTGELFF. DNA for the CDR3: TGTGCCAGTAGTATTGGACTAACCGGGGAGCTGTTTTTT.

This chain uses TRBV18 with TRBJ1-5, with TRBD1 matching 7 bases. Germline assignment: CDR1 KGHSH and CDR2 LQKENI. With 1 base clipped from V and 2 bases from J, the junction kept 8 bases outside the gene matches. The CDR3 consists of 17 residues. The CDR3 DNA sequence: TGTGCCAGCTCACCACGGCAGGGGGACCGAGGCAATCAGCCCCAGCATTTT. Translated: CASSPRQGDRGNQPQHF.

The chain carries TRBV5-1 and TRBJ2-6; D call uncertain. From germline, CDR1 is SGHRS and CDR2 YFSETQ. This CDR3 spans 14 amino acids. V lost 1 base and J 2 bases, leaving 4 bases between the germline ends. The CDR3 nucleotides are TGCGCCAGCAGCTTGTCAGCTGGGGCCAACGTCCTGACTTTC. Translated: CASSLSAGANVLTF.

The chain combines TRBV30 with TRBJ1-1; D is unclear. CDR3 length equals 11 residues. In germline, CDR1 is GTSNPN, CDR2 SVGIG (reference sequence). V was pared by 5 bases and J by 1 base, with 5 bases between. The CDR3 loop reads CAWGRNTEAFF. The CDR3 DNA is TGTGCCTGGGGTCGGAACACTGAAGCTTTCTTT.

The chain is built from TRBV6-5 and TRBJ2-7; a weak D match, TRBD1 (5 bases). The length of the CDR3 is 14 residues. Per germline, CDR1 MNHEY and CDR2 SVGAGI. The V gene lost 4 bases and the J gene lost 1 base, with 11 bases spanning the gap. In nucleotides, the CDR3 is TGTGCCAGCAGTTCGACACAGGTGTCCTACGAGCAGTACTTC. This encodes CASSSTQVSYEQYF.

The gene calls are TRBV5-1 and TRBJ2-3; unclear D gene. CDR3 length equals 12 residues. Per germline, CDR1 SGHRS and CDR2 YFSETQ. The V gene lost 4 bases and the J gene lost 2 bases, with 5 bases spanning the gap. CDR3 in amino acids: CASSPDTDTQYF. In DNA form, the CDR3 reads TGCGCCAGCAGCCCCGACACAGATACGCAGTATTTT.

V is TRBV5-1 and J is TRBJ2-7; 9 nucleotides line up with TRBD1. This CDR3 has 14 amino acids. Germline V CDR1 and CDR2: SGHRS, YFSETQ. The V gene end was trimmed by 3 bases and the J gene end by 2 bases; junction bases not matched to a gene: 3. This CDR3 is CASSSRDRAYEQYF. The CDR3 bases are TGCGCCAGCAGCTCCCGGGACAGGGCCTACGAGCAGTACTTC.